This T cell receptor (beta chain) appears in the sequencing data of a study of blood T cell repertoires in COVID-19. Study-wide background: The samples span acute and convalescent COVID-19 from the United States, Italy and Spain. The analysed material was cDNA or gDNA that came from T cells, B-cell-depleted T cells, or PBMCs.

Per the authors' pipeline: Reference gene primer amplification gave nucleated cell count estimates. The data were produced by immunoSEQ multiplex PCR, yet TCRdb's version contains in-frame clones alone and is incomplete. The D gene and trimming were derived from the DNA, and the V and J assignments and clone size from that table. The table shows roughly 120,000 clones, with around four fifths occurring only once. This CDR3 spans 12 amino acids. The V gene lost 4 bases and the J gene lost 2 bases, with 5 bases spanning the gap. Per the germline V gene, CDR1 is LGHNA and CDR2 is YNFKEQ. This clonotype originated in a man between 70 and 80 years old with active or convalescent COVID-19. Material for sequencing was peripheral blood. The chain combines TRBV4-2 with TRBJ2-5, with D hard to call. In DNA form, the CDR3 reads TGTGCCAGCAGCCGAGTGCAAGAGACCCAGTACTTC. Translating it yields CASSRVQETQYF.